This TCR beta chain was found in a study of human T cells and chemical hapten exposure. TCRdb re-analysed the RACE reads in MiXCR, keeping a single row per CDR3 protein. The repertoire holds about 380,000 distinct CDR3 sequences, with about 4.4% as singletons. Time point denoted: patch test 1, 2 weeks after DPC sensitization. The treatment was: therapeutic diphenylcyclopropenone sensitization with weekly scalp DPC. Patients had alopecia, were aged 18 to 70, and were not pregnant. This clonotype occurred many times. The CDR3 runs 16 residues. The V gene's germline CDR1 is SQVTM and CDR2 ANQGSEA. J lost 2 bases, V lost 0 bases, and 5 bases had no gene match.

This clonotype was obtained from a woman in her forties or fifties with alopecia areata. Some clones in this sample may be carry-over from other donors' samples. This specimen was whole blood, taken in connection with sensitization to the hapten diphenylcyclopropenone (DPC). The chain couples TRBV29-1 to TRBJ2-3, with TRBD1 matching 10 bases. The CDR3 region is CSVEDRDRGTTDTQYF. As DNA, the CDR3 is TGCAGCGTTGAAGACCGGGACAGGGGTACCACAGATACGCAGTATTTT.